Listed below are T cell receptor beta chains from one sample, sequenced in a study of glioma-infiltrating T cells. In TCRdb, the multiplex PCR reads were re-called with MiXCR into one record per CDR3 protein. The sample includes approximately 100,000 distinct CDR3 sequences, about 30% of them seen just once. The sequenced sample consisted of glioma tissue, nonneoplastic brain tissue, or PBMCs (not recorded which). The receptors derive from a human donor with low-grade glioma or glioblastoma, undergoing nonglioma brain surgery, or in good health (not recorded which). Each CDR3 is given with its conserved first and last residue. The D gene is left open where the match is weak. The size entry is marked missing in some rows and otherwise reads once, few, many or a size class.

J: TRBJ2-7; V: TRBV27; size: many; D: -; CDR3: CASSRDIRNEQYF; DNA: TGTGCCAGCAGTCGGGACATCAGAAACGAGCAGTACTTC
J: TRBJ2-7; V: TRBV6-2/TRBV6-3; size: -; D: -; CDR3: CASSYSPKVAREQYF; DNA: TGTGCCAGCAGTTACTCACCGAAGGTTGCGCGGGAGCAGTACTTC
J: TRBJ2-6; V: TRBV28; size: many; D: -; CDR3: CASTKAGANVLTF; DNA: TGTGCCAGCACCAAAGCTGGGGCCAACGTCCTGACTTTC
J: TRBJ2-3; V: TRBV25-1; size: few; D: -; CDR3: CASSESGDSATDTQYF; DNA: TGTGCCAGCAGTGAATCGGGGGACTCCGCCACAGATACGCAGTATTTT
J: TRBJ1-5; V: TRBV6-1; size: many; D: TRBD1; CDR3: CASTRGQGGNQPQHF; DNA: TGTGCCAGCACGCGGGGACAGGGGGGAAATCAGCCCCAGCATTTT
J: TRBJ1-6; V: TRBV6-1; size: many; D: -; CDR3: CASSTRTDGISSYNSPLHF; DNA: TGTGCCAGCAGTACCAGGACAGATGGAATCAGCTCCTATAATTCACCCCTCCACTTT
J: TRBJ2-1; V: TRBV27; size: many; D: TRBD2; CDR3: CATLRSASGGKEQFF; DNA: TGTGCCACCCTTCGTTCGGCTAGCGGGGGGAAAGAGCAGTTCTTC
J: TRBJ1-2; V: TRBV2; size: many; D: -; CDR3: CASRATATYGYTF; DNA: TGTGCCAGCAGAGCGACAGCTACTTATGGCTACACCTTC
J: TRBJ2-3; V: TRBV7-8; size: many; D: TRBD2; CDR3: CASGIGGGTDTQYF; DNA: TGTGCCAGCGGCATTGGGGGGGGCACAGATACGCAGTATTTT
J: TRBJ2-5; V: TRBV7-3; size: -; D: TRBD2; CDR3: CASSLTGQRGKETQYF; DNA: TGTGCCAGCAGCTTAACGGGTCAGCGGGGGAAAGAGACCCAGTACTTC
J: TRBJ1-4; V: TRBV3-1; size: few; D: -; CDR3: CASSQRLGALNEKLFF; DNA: TGTGCCAGCAGCCAAAGACTGGGGGCTCTTAATGAAAAACTGTTTTTT
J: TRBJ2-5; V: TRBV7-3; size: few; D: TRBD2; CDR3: CASNRTSGDPETQYF; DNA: TGTGCCAGCAACCGGACTAGCGGGGATCCAGAGACCCAGTACTTC
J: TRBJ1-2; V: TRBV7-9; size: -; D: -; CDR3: CASSAQGYGYTF; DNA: TGTGCCAGCAGCGCTCAAGGCTATGGCTACACCTTC
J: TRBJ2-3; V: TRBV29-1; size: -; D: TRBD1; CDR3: CSVEGTGEVTDTQYF; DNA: TGCAGCGTTGAAGGGACAGGGGAAGTGACAGATACGCAGTATTTT
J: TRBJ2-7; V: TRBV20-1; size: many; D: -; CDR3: CSARGYSGYEQYF; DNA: TGCAGTGCTAGAGGATACAGCGGCTACGAGCAGTACTTC
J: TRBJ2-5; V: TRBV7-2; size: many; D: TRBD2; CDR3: CASSLATPPSGGETQYF; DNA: TGTGCCAGCAGCTTAGCTACCCCGCCTAGCGGGGGAGAGACCCAGTACTTC
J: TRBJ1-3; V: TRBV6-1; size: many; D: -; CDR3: CASSLGPSSGNTIYF; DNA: TGTGCCAGCAGCCTCGGGCCGAGCTCTGGAAACACCATATATTTT
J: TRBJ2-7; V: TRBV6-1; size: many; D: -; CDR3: CASRGTGGGYEQYF; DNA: TGTGCCAGCAGGGGTACAGGGGGGGGATACGAGCAGTACTTC
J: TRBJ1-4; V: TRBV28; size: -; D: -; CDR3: CASRPPQVGEKLFF; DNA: TGTGCCAGCAGACCCCCCCAAGTGGGTGAAAAACTGTTTTTT
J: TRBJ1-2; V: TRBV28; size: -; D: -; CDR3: CASSLYTAPSNYGYTF; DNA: TGTGCCAGCAGTTTATATACTGCCCCTTCCAACTATGGCTACACCTTC
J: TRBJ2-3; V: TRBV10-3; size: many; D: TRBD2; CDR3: CATRTSGGTDTQYF; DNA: TGTGCCACCAGGACTAGCGGGGGCACAGATACGCAGTATTTT
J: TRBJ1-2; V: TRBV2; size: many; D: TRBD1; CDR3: CASSEFGQAYGYTF; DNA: TGTGCCAGCAGTGAATTCGGACAGGCCTATGGCTACACCTTC
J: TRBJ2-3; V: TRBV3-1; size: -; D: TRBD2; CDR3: CASSQSGGPRDTQYF; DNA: TGTGCCAGCAGCCAGTCGGGGGGGCCAAGGGATACGCAGTATTTT
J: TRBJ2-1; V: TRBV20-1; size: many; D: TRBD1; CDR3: CSAPGTVDEQFF; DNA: TGCAGTGCCCCCGGGACAGTAGATGAGCAGTTCTTC
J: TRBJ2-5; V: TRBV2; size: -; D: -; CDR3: CASSESGGEETQYF; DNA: TGTGCCAGCAGTGAATCGGGGGGCGAGGAGACCCAGTACTTC
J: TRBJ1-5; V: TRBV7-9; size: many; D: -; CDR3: CASSLSLGQPQHF; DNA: TGTGCCAGCAGCTTATCTCTCGGTCAGCCCCAGCATTTT
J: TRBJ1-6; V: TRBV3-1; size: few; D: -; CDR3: CASEGRDTNSPLHF; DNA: TGTGCCAGCGAGGGTAGGGACACCAATTCACCCCTCCACTTT
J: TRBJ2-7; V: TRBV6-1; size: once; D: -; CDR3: CASSLTPYEQYF; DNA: TGTGCCAGCAGTCTAACCCCCTACGAGCAGTACTTC
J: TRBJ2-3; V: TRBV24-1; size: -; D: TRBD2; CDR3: CATSDQLAGGLISTDTQYF; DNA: TGTGCCACCAGTGACCAACTAGCGGGGGGGTTAATTAGCACAGATACGCAGTATTTT
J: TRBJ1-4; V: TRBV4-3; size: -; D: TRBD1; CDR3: CASSQSTRTGGEKLFF; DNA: TGCGCCAGCAGCCAATCAACACGGACAGGGGGTGAAAAACTGTTTTTT
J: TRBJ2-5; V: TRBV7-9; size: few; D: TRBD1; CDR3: CASGQGLETQYF; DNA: TGTGCCAGCGGACAGGGATTGGAGACCCAGTACTTC
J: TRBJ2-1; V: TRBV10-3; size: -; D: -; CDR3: CAISESAGNEQFF; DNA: TGTGCCATCAGTGAGTCGGCAGGCAATGAGCAGTTCTTC
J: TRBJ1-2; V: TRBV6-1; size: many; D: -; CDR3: CASSNPVAYGYTF; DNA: TGTGCCAGCAGCAACCCGGTGGCCTATGGCTACACCTTC
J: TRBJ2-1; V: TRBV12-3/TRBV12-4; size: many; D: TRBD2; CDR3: CASSLAPILAGVRYNEQFF; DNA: TGTGCCAGCAGTTTAGCTCCTATACTAGCGGGGGTGCGTTACAATGAGCAGTTCTTC
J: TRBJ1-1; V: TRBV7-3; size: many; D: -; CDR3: CASSLMMNTEAFF; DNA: TGTGCCAGCAGCTTAATGATGAACACTGAAGCTTTCTTT
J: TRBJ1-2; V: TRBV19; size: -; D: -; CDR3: CASSRAGNNGYTF; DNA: TGTGCCAGTAGTCGGGCTGGGAACAACGGCTACACCTTC
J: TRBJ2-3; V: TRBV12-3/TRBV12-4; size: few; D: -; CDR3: CASSRSGGPADTQYF; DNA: TGTGCCAGCAGTAGGTCAGGGGGGCCGGCAGATACGCAGTATTTT
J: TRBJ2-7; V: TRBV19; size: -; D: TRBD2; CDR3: CASSLLAGAYEQYF; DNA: TGTGCCAGTAGTCTTCTAGCGGGGGCATACGAGCAGTACTTC
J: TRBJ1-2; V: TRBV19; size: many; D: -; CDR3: CASSTDRTFQGYTF; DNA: TGTGCCAGTAGTACCGACAGGACCTTTCAAGGCTACACCTTC
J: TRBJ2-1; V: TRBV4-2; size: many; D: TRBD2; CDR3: CASTLTGLDISEQFF; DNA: TGTGCCAGCACCCTTACGGGACTAGATATCAGTGAGCAGTTCTTC
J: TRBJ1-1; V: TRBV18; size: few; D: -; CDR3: CASSPLGGNTEAFF; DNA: TGTGCCAGCTCACCACTAGGAGGGAACACTGAAGCTTTCTTT
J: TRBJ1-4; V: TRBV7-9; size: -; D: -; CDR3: CASSLERKLFF; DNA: TGTGCCAGCAGCTTAGAGAGGAAACTGTTTTTT
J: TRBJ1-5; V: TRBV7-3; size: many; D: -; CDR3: CASSPQGNQPQHF; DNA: TGTGCCAGCAGCCCCCAGGGAAATCAGCCCCAGCATTTT
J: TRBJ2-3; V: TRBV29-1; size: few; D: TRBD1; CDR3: CSVEGQLADTQYF; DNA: TGCAGCGTCGAGGGACAGTTAGCGGATACGCAGTATTTT
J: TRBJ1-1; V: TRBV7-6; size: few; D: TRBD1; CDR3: CASRGTGDRTEAFF; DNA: TGTGCCAGCAGGGGGACAGGGGATCGGACTGAAGCTTTCTTT
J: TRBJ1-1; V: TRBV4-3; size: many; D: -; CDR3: CASSQGGGMNTEAFF; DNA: TGCGCCAGCAGCCAAGGAGGAGGGATGAACACTGAAGCTTTCTTT
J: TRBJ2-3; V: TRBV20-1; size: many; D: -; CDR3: CSARDGADTQYF; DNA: TGCAGTGCTAGAGATGGAGCAGATACGCAGTATTTT
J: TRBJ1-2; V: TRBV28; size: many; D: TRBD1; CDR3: CASSLRQGDGYTF; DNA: TGTGCCAGCAGTTTGCGACAGGGAGATGGCTACACCTTC
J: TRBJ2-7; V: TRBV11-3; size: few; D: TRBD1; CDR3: CASSQRDSPYEQYF; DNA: TGTGCCAGCAGCCAACGGGACAGCCCCTACGAGCAGTACTTC
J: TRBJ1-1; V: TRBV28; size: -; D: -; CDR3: CASSLDTGRWNTEAFF; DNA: TGTGCCAGCAGTTTAGACACAGGGAGGTGGAACACTGAAGCTTTCTTT
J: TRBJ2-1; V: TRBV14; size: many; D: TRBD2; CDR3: CASSQAAGALNEQFF; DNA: TGTGCCAGCAGCCAAGCAGCGGGGGCCCTTAATGAGCAGTTCTTC
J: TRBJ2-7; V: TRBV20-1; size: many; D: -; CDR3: CSAAGSKVPYEQYF; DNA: TGCAGTGCGGCCGGGAGCAAAGTTCCCTACGAGCAGTACTTC
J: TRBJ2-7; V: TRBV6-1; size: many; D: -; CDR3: CASATGTKWNEQYF; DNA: TGTGCCAGCGCGACCGGGACGAAGTGGAACGAGCAGTACTTC
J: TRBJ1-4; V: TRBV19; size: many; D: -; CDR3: CASSSTHGTLEKLFF; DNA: TGTGCCAGTAGCTCTACTCACGGGACACTTGAAAAACTGTTTTTT
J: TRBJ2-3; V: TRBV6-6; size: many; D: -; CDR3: CASSYSLKGVHTQYF; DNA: TGTGCCAGCAGTTACTCATTAAAGGGGGTGCATACGCAGTATTTT